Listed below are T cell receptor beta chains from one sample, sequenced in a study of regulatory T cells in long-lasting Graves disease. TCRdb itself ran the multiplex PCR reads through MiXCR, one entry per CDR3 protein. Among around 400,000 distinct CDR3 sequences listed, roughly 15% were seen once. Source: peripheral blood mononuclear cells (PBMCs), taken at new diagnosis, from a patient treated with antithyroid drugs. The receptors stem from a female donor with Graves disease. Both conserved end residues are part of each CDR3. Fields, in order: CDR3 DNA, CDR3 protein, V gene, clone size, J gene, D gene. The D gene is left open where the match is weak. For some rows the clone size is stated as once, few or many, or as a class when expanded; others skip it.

TGTGCCAGCAGCTTAGGAGAGGGGATCTTAACCTTC,CASSLGEGILTF,TRBV7-9,few,TRBJ1-2,-
TGCGCCAGCAGCTTGGCACAACCCAACACCGGGGAGCTGTTTTTT,CASSLAQPNTGELFF,TRBV5-1,-,TRBJ2-2,-
TGTGCCACCAGTGACCCCTTGACAGCCAACACAGATACGCAGTATTTT,CATSDPLTANTDTQYF,TRBV24-1,many,TRBJ2-3,-
TGTGCCAGCAGGGGCTACGGGGAGCTGTTTTTT,CASRGYGELFF,TRBV7-9,few,TRBJ2-2,-
TGCAGTGCTAGAGATATAATTCTCGCCGGCTACACCTTC,CSARDIILAGYTF,TRBV20-1,many,TRBJ1-2,-
TGTGCCAGCAGGGACCTGGGTAACACTGAAGCTTTCTTT,CASRDLGNTEAFF,TRBV2,many,TRBJ1-1,-
TGTGCCAGCAGTGAGACTAGCGGGAGTAACGAGCAGTACTTC,CASSETSGSNEQYF,TRBV6-1,few,TRBJ2-7,TRBD2
TGTGCCAGCAACGGGGCATCAGATACGCAGTATTTT,CASNGASDTQYF,TRBV7-9,many,TRBJ2-3,-
TGTGCCAGCAGCTTATTTGCGGGGGGGGTCGCAGATACGCAGTATTTT,CASSLFAGGVADTQYF,TRBV11-2,-,TRBJ2-3,TRBD2
TGTGCCTGGAGTAGTAGGTCTGAAGCTTTCTTT,CAWSSRSEAFF,TRBV30,many,TRBJ1-1,-
TGTGCCAGCAGTACACAGGGGGCGGGCACAGATACGCAGTATTTT,CASSTQGAGTDTQYF,TRBV7-9,-,TRBJ2-3,TRBD1
TGTGCCAGCGTAGGGGGGCGGGAAGCTTTCTTT,CASVGGREAFF,TRBV2,many,TRBJ1-1,-
TGTGCCAGCAGCCTAGCGGGGGGGCAAGAGACCCAGTACTTC,CASSLAGGQETQYF,TRBV11-2,many,TRBJ2-5,TRBD2
TGTGCCAGCAGTTCCGGACAGGGAGGGGAGTTCTTC,CASSSGQGGEFF,TRBV12-3/TRBV12-4,many,TRBJ2-1,-
TGTGCCAGCAGCCCCGCCCGGGCCCGCTCCTACAATGAGCAGTTCTTC,CASSPARARSYNEQFF,TRBV13,many,TRBJ2-1,-
TGTGCCAGCAGTTTCCCCGGGCGTCAAGGAAACACCATATATTTT,CASSFPGRQGNTIYF,TRBV12-3/TRBV12-4,many,TRBJ1-3,-
TGCGCCAGCAGGAAGGGACTAGCGGGCACAGATACGCAGTATTTT,CASRKGLAGTDTQYF,TRBV4-1,many,TRBJ2-3,TRBD2
TGCAGTGCTAGAGGAGGGCCTAGTATGGGGGATGAGCAGTTCTTC,CSARGGPSMGDEQFF,TRBV20-1,many,TRBJ2-1,-
TGCAGTGCTAGAGATAGCAGGGGTTGGGCAGATACGCAGTATTTT,CSARDSRGWADTQYF,TRBV20-1,-,TRBJ2-3,-
TGTGCCAGCAGACGACAGGGTGGAAGCCAAGAGACCCAGTACTTC,CASRRQGGSQETQYF,TRBV2,many,TRBJ2-5,TRBD1
TGCGCCAGCAGCCAAGTCGAGGTGGTAAGCACTGAAGCTTTCTTT,CASSQVEVVSTEAFF,TRBV4-1,many,TRBJ1-1,-
TGCGCCAGCAGCCAAGCGGCTAGCGCCTACGAGCAGTACTTC,CASSQAASAYEQYF,TRBV4-1,many,TRBJ2-7,-
TGTGCCAGCAGGGACGGGACCCCTTACAATGAGCAGTTCTTC,CASRDGTPYNEQFF,TRBV2,-,TRBJ2-1,-